This T cell receptor (beta chain) derives from a study of human T cells and chemical hapten exposure. Study-wide background: For the approximately 25-week duration of the study, patients were given weekly doses of diphenylcyclopropenone on the scalp.

Study-level points and caveats: Expanded TCRs clustered into significantly more large CDR3 similarity groups than controls, the analysis revealed. Sensitizing with DPC caused no change in TCRs above 1 in 1000 frequency.

Specified time point: pre-sensitization, week 0. The treatment: therapeutic diphenylcyclopropenone sensitization with weekly scalp DPC. The study enrolled 18 to 70-year-old alopecia patients suitable for DPC. From the RACE reads, TCRdb called clonotypes with MiXCR, one entry per CDR3 protein. The table lists 95,000 to 150,000 distinct CDR3 sequences, about 13% of them singletons. The CDR3 is 16 residues long. Germline V gene sequence: CDR1 MGHDK, CDR2 SYGVNS. Trimming removed 2 bases at V and 5 bases at J, with 16 bases between. This clonotype was found many times. Its antigen is not known. The J gene is TRBJ1-5, the V gene TRBV25-1; tentatively, D is TRBD1 (6 bases). The starting material was whole blood, obtained in connection with sensitization to the hapten diphenylcyclopropenone (DPC). This TCR derives from a woman under 30 with alopecia areata. Some clones in this sample may be carry-over from other donors' samples. Written as DNA, the CDR3 is TGTGCCAGCAGTGAAGATTCGGCAGGGGCAGATCAGCCCCAGCATTTT. Protein: CASSEDSAGADQPQHF.